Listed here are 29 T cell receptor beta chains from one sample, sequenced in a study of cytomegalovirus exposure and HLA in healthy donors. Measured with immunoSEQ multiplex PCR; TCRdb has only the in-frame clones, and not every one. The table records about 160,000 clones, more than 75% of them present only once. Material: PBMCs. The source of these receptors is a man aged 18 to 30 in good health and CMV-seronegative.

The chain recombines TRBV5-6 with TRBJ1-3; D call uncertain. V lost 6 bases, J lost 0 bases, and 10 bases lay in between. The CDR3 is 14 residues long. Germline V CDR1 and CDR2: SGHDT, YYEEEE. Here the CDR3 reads CASTYLSSGNTIYF. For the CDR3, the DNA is TGTGCCAGCACCTATTTGAGCTCTGGAAACACCATATATTTT.

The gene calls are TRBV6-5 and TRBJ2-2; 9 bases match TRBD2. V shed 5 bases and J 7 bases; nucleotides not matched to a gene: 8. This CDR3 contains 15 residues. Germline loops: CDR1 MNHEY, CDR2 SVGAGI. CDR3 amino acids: CASSRGGDGVGELFF. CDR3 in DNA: TGTGCCAGCAGTCGCGGGGGGGACGGGGTCGGGGAGCTGTTTTTT.

In DNA form, the CDR3 reads TGCGCCAGCAGCCAAGCCAACGAGCAGTACTTC. Its translation: CASSQANEQYF. The J gene is TRBJ2-7, the V gene TRBV4-1; D gene ambiguous. Trimming took 1 base from V and 5 from J, leaving 3 bases between them. CDR3 length equals 11 residues. Germline-derived CDR1 and CDR2 are MGHRA and YSYEKL.

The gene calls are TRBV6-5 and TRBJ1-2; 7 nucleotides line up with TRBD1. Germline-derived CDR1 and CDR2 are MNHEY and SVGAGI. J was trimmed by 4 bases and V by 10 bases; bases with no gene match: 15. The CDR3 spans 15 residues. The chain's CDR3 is CATALVAGGTYGYTF. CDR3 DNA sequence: TGTGCCACCGCCCTTGTTGCAGGGGGAACCTATGGCTACACCTTC.

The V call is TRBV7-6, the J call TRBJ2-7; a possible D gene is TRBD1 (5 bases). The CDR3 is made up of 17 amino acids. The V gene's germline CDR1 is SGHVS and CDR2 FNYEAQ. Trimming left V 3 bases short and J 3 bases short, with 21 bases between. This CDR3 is CASSFLIPPDRCYEQYV. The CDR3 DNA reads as TGTGCCAGCAGCTTTTTAATCCCTCCAGACAGATGCTACGAGCAGTACGTC.

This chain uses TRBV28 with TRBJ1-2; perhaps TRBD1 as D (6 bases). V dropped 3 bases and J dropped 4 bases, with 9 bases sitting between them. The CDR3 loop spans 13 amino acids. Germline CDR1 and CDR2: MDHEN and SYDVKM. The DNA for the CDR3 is TGTGCCAGCAGTTTGAGGGACATCTATGGCTACACCTTC. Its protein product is CASSLRDIYGYTF.

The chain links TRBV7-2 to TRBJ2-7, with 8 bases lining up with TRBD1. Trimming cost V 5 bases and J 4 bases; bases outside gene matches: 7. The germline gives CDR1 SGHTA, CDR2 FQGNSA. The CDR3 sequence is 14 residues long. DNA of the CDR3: TGTGCCAGCAGCCCGGGACAGGTGGTTTACGAGCAGTACTTC. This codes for CASSPGQVVYEQYF.

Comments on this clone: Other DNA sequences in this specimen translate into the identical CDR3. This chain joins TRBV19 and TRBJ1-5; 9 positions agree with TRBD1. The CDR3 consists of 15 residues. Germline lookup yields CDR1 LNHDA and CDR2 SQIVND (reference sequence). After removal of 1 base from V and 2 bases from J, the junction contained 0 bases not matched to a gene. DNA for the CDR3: TGTGCCAGTAGTATAGGGGACAGGGGCAATCAGCCCCAGCATTTT. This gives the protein CASSIGDRGNQPQHF.

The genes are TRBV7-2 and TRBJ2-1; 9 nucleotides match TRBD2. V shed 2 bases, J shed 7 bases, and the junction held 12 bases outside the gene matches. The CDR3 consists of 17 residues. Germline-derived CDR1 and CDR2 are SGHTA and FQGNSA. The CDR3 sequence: CASSLKHSLAGYNEQFF. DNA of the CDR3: TGTGCCAGCAGCTTAAAGCATAGTCTAGCGGGATATAATGAGCAGTTCTTC.

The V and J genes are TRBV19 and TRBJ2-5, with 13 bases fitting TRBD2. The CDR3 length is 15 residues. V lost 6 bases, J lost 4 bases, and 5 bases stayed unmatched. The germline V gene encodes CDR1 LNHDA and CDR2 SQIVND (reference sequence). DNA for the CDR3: TGTGCCAGTAGGGGGACTAGCGGGGCCCCAGAGACCCAGTACTTC. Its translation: CASRGTSGAPETQYF. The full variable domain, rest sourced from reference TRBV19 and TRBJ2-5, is DGGITQSPKYLFRKEGQNVTLSCEQNLNHDAMYWYRQDPGQGLRLIYYSQIVNDFQKGDIAEGYSVSREKKESFPLTVTSAQKNPTAFYLCASRGTSGAPETQYFGPGTRLLVL.

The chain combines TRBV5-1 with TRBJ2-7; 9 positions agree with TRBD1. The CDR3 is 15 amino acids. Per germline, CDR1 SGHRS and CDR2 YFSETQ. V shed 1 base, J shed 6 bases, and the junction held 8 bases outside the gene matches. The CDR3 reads CASSLLGQGVGEQYF. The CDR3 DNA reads TGCGCCAGCAGCTTGTTGGGACAGGGAGTCGGCGAGCAGTACTTC.

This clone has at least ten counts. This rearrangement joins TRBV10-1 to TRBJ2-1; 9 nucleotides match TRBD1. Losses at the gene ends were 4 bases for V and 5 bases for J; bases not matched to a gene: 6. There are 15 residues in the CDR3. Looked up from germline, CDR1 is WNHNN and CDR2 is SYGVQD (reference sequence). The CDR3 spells CASSGPGQGNNEQFF. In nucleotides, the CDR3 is TGCGCCAGCAGTGGCCCGGGACAGGGAAACAATGAGCAGTTCTTC.

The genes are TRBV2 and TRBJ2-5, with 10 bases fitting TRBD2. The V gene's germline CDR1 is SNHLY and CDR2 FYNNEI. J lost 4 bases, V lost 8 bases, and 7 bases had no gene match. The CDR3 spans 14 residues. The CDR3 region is CASGLAGESETQYF. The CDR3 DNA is TGTGCCAGCGGGCTAGCGGGGGAATCAGAGACCCAGTACTTC.

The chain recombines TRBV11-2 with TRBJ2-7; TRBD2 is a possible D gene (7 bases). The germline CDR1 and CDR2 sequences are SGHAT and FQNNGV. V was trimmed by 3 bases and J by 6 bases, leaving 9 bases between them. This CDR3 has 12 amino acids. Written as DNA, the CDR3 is TGTGCCAGCAGCTTGGGGGGGGCCGAGCAGTACTTC. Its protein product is CASSLGGAEQYF.

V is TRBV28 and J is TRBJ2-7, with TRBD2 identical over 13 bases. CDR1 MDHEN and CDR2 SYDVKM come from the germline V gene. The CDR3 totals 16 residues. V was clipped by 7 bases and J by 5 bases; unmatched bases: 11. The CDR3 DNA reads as TGTGCCAGCACCCAACCTGGGACTAGCGGGACGCACGAGCAGTACTTC. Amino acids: CASTQPGTSGTHEQYF.

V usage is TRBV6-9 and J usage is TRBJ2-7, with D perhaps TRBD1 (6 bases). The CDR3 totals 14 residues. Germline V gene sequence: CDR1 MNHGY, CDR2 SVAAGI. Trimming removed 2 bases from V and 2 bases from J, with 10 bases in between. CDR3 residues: CASSYRPGAYEQYV. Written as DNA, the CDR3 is TGTGCCAGCAGTTATCGTCCAGGGGCCTACGAGCAGTACGTC.

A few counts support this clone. Here the CDR3 reads CASSQQGQTNTEAFF. CDR3 coding DNA: TGTGCCAGCAGCCAACAGGGACAAACGAACACTGAAGCTTTCTTT. The chain links TRBV4-2 to TRBJ1-1; maybe TRBD1 (6 bases). Trimming pared 2 bases from V and 1 base from J, leaving 11 bases between. The germline V gene encodes CDR1 LGHNA and CDR2 YNFKEQ. This CDR3 contains 15 residues.

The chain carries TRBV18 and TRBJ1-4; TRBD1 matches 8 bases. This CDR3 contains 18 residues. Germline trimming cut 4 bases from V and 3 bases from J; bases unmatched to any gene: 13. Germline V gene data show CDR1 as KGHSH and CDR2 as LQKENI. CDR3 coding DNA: TGTGCCAGCTCACTGACAGGGGAACGGGGATTCGCTAATGAAAAACTGTTTTTT. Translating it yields CASSLTGERGFANEKLFF. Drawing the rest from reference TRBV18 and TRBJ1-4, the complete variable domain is NAGVMQNPRHLVRRRGQEARLRCSPMKGHSHVYWYRQLPEEGLKFMVYLQKENIIDESGMPKERFSAEFPKEGPSILRIQQVVRGDSAAYFCASSLTGERGFANEKLFFGSGTQLSVL.

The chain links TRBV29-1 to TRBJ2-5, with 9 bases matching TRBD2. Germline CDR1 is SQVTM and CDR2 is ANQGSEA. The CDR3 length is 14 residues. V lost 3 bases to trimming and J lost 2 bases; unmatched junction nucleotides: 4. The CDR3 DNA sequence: TGCAGCGTTGAGCCTAGCGGGACACAAGAGACCCAGTACTTC. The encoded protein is CSVEPSGTQETQYF.

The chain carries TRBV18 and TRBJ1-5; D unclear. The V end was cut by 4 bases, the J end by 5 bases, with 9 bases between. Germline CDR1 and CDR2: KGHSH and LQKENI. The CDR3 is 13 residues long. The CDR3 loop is CASSLGEDQPQHF. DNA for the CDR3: TGTGCCAGCTCACTTGGCGAGGATCAGCCCCAGCATTTT.

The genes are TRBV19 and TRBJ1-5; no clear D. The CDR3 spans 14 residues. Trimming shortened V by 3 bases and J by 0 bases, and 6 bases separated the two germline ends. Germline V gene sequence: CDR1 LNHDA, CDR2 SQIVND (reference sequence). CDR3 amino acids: CASSIGVSNQPQHF. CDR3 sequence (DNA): TGTGCCAGTAGTATCGGGGTTAGCAATCAGCCCCAGCATTTT.

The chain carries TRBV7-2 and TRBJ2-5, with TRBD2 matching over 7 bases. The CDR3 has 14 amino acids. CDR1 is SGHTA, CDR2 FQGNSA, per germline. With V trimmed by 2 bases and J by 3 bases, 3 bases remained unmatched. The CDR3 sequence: CASSLPGGEETQYF. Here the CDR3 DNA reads TGTGCCAGCAGCTTACCGGGAGGAGAAGAGACCCAGTACTTC.

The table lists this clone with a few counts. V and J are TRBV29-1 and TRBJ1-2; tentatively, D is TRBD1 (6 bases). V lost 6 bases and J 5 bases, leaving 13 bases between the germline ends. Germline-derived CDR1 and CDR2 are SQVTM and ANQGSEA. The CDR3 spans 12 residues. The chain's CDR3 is CSVGGPQYGYTF. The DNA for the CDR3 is TGCAGCGTAGGGGGACCTCAATATGGCTACACCTTC.

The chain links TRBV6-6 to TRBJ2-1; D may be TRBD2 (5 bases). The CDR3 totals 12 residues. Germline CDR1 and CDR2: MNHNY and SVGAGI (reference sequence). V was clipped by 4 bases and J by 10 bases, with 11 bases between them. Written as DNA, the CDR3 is TGTGCCAGCAGTTCCGACGCGGGCGAGCAGTTCTTC. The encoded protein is CASSSDAGEQFF.

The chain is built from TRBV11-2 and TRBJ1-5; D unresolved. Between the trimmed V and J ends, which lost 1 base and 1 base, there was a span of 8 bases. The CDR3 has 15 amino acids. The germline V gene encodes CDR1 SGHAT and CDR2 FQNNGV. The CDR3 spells CASSLAGLSNQPQHF. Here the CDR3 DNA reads TGTGCCAGCAGCTTAGCGGGGTTGAGCAATCAGCCCCAGCATTTT. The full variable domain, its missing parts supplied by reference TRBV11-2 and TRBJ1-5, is EAGVAQSPRYKIIEKRQSVAFWCNPISGHATLYWYQQILGQGPKLLIQFQNNGVVDDSQLPKDRFSAERLKGVDSTLKIQPAKLEDSAVYLCASSLAGLSNQPQHFGDGTRLSIL.

The CDR3 DNA sequence: TGTGCCAGCAGTCAGGGGGCGGGAGAGACCCAGTACTTC. Translating it yields CASSQGAGETQYF. The chain joins TRBV28 to TRBJ2-5, with 8 bases that match TRBD1. CDR1 MDHEN and CDR2 SYDVKM come from the germline V gene. The CDR3 consists of 13 residues. The junction had 3 bases not matched to a gene; V was cut back by 5 bases and J by 4 bases.

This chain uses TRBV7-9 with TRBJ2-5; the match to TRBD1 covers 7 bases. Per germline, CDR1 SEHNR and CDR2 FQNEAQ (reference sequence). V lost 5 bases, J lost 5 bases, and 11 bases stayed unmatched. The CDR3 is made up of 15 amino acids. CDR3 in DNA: TGTGCCAGCAGCCCCAGACAGGGTTTGTCGGAGACCCAGTACTTC. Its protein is CASSPRQGLSETQYF.

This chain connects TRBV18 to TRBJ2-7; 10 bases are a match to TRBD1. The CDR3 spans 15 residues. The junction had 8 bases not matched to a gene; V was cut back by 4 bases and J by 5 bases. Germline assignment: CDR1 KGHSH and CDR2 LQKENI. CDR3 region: CASSLPGTGVHEQYF. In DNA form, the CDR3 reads TGTGCCAGCTCACTTCCCGGGACAGGGGTCCACGAGCAGTACTTC.

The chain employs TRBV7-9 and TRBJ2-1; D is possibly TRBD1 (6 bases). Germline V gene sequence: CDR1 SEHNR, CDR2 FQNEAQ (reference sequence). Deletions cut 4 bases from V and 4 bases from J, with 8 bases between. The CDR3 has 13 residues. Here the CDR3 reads CASSSTGYNEQFF. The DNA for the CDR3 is TGTGCCAGCAGCTCCACAGGGTACAATGAGCAGTTCTTC.